These 26 T cell receptor beta chains were sequenced from one sample in a study of blood T cell repertoires in COVID-19. Produced via immunoSEQ multiplex PCR; TCRdb's table is partial and in-frame only. Of 250,000 to 400,000 clones in the sample, about 85% were seen once. Sequenced: PBMCs or T cells enriched from blood (not recorded which). Receptors originate from a woman in her 30s who had been exposed to COVID-19.

The chain carries TRBV25-1 and TRBJ2-2; tentative D call: TRBD1 (5 bases). The V end was cut by 4 bases, the J end by 8 bases, with 20 bases between. In germline, CDR1 is MGHDK, CDR2 SYGVNS. The CDR3 covers 16 residues. CDR3 loop: CASSVFVGAAAGELFF. DNA for the CDR3: TGTGCCAGCAGTGTGTTTGTTGGGGCAGCCGCAGGGGAGCTGTTTTTT.

CDR3 DNA sequence: TGTGCCAGCACCAACAACAGGGCCCATGGCTACACCTTC. This codes for CASTNNRAHGYTF. The genes are TRBV6-5 and TRBJ1-2; D may be TRBD1 (6 bases). CDR1 is MNHEY and CDR2 is SVGAGI in the germline V gene. The CDR3 sequence is 13 residues long. Trimming stripped 7 bases from V and 6 bases from J, with 15 bases between.

V and J are TRBV6-6 and TRBJ1-2, with 9 bases that match TRBD1. Germline CDR1 is MNHNY and CDR2 is SVGAGI (reference sequence). The CDR3 has 15 residues. The V gene end was trimmed by 6 bases and the J gene end by 8 bases; junction bases not matched to a gene: 13. CDR3 loop: CASSPKTGGAQGYTF. CDR3 bases: TGTGCCAGCAGCCCTAAGACAGGGGGGGCGCAAGGCTACACCTTC.

V is TRBV5-1 and J is TRBJ1-4; 7 bases align to TRBD1. The CDR3 is 16 amino acids. Germline lookup yields CDR1 SGHRS and CDR2 YFSETQ. Trimming cost V 2 bases and J 0 bases; bases outside gene matches: 4. This CDR3 reads CASSFGTAATNEKLFF. CDR3 in DNA: TGCGCCAGCAGCTTTGGGACAGCCGCAACTAATGAAAAACTGTTTTTT. Looking up the rest from reference TRBV5-1 and TRBJ1-4 gives the full variable domain: KAGVTQTPRYLIKTRGQQVTLSCSPISGHRSVSWYQQTPGQGLQFLFEYFSETQRNKGNFPGRFSGRQFSNSRSEMNVSTLELGDSALYLCASSFGTAATNEKLFFGSGTQLSVL.

The chain combines TRBV10-1 with TRBJ2-1, with TRBD2 matching 8 bases. The CDR3 length is 15 residues. V gave up 2 bases and J gave up 6 bases; unmatched junction bases: 6. Germline CDR1 reads WNHNN; CDR2 reads SYGVQD (reference sequence). In nucleotides, the CDR3 is TGCGCCAGCAGTGAGGGACGGGGGGGCCTCAATGAGCAGTTCTTC. Translating gives CASSEGRGGLNEQFF.

The chain couples TRBV5-1 to TRBJ1-5; possible D gene TRBD1, 6 bases. With 1 base removed from V and 1 base from J, the gap between germline ends came to 9 bases. This CDR3 contains 15 residues. Germline V gives CDR1 SGHRS, CDR2 YFSETQ. CDR3 in DNA: TGCGCCAGCAGCTTGTCTGGACAGAGCAATCAGCCCCAGCATTTT. Protein product: CASSLSGQSNQPQHF.

The chain couples TRBV27 to TRBJ1-5, with D hard to call. Per germline, CDR1 MNHEY and CDR2 SMNVEV (reference sequence). The CDR3 extends over 14 amino acids. V lost 4 bases and J 4 bases, leaving 11 bases between the germline ends. The CDR3 DNA sequence: TGTGCCAGCAGTTCTTCTGTCAGGAATCAGCCCCAGCATTTT. As protein: CASSSSVRNQPQHF.

The chain joins TRBV6-4 to TRBJ1-5; 7 bases fit TRBD1. Germline trimming cut 6 bases from V and 0 bases from J; bases unmatched to any gene: 5. Germline CDR1 and CDR2: MRHNA and SNTAGT. The CDR3 has 15 amino acids. CDR3 nucleotides: TGTGCCAGCAGAGGACAGGCAAATAGCAATCAGCCCCAGCATTTT. This gives the protein CASRGQANSNQPQHF.

CDR3 protein: CASSQVTSTDTQYF. In DNA, the CDR3 is TGTGCCAGCAGCCAAGTGACTAGCACAGATACGCAGTATTTT. The chain is built from TRBV3-1 (or the pseudogene TRBV3-2) and TRBJ2-3; D not certain. Germline V gives CDR1 LGHDT, CDR2 YNNKEL (reference sequence). CDR3 size: 14 residues. The germline V and J ends were trimmed by 1 base and 0 bases, with 5 bases remaining between them.

This clone was seen only once. The chain uses TRBV6-5 and TRBJ2-7; 8 bases are a match to TRBD1. The V gene end was trimmed by 8 bases and the J gene end by 3 bases; junction bases not matched to a gene: 6. Germline-derived CDR1 and CDR2 are MNHEY and SVGAGI. This CDR3 is built from 13 residues. The chain's CDR3 is CASGKTGDYEQYF. Here the CDR3 DNA reads TGTGCCAGCGGGAAGACAGGGGACTACGAGCAGTACTTC.

In its sample, this clone was seen once. This sequence joins TRBV30 and TRBJ1-4; a possible D gene is TRBD1 (6 bases). Germline values: CDR1 GTSNPN, CDR2 SVGIG (reference sequence). The CDR3 is 14 residues long. The V end was cut by 1 base, the J end by 6 bases, with 12 bases between. The chain's CDR3 is CAWSAGTMDEKLFF. The DNA for the CDR3 is TGTGCCTGGAGTGCCGGGACAATGGATGAAAAACTGTTTTTT.

V gene TRBV28 combines with J gene TRBJ2-7, with 11 bases matching TRBD2. CDR3 length: 15 amino acids. Germline V CDR1 and CDR2: MDHEN, SYDVKM. The V gene end was trimmed by 4 bases and the J gene end by 3 bases; junction bases not matched to a gene: 5. The CDR3 DNA is TGTGCCAGCAGTTCGGGACTAGCGGACCTCTACGAGCAGTACTTC. Protein: CASSSGLADLYEQYF.

The V gene is TRBV6-4, the J gene TRBJ2-1; 7 bases fit TRBD1. Germline V gene sequence: CDR1 MRHNA, CDR2 SNTAGT. This CDR3 has 15 amino acids. V lost 3 bases, J lost 1 base, and 3 bases stayed unmatched. As DNA, the CDR3 is TGTGCCAGCAGTGAAGACAGGGAATCCTACAATGAGCAGTTCTTC. It yields the protein CASSEDRESYNEQFF.

This clone has a single count. J is TRBJ1-2 and V is TRBV6-5; 7 nucleotides agree with TRBD1. Germline-derived CDR1 and CDR2 are MNHEY and SVGAGI. The CDR3 totals 15 residues. With V trimmed by 5 bases and J by 1 base, 7 bases remained unmatched. For the CDR3, the DNA is TGTGCCAGCAGTACCGCGGGACAGAGTAACTATGGCTACACCTTC. Its protein is CASSTAGQSNYGYTF.

The chain couples TRBV18 to TRBJ1-5, with TRBD1 as a possible D gene (6 bases). CDR3 length: 16 residues. CDR1 KGHSH and CDR2 LQKENI come from the germline V gene. V was trimmed by 2 bases and J by 0 bases, leaving 11 bases between them. CDR3 sequence reads: CASSPAGAHSNQPQHF. In nucleotides, the CDR3 is TGTGCCAGCTCACCAGCGGGGGCTCATAGCAATCAGCCCCAGCATTTT.

V gene TRBV4-1 combines with J gene TRBJ2-4; D is perhaps TRBD1 (6 bases). This CDR3 has 16 residues. Germline CDR1 is MGHRA and CDR2 is YSYEKL. V lost 0 bases, J lost 6 bases, and 15 bases lay in between. CDR3 in amino acids: CASSQEMIGGGNIQYF. DNA for the CDR3: TGCGCCAGCAGCCAAGAGATGATTGGGGGCGGAAACATTCAGTACTTC.

The genes are TRBV28 and TRBJ2-4; D is perhaps TRBD2 (5 bases). V was clipped by 6 bases and J by 0 bases, with 12 bases between them. The CDR3 runs 15 residues. Germline loops: CDR1 MDHEN, CDR2 SYDVKM. CDR3 sequence reads: CASRPGILAKNIQYF. CDR3 DNA sequence: TGTGCCAGCAGGCCGGGGATCCTAGCCAAAAACATTCAGTACTTC.

The chain joins TRBV27 to TRBJ2-7; D remains unclear. Trimming removed 3 bases from V and 3 bases from J, with 9 bases in between. CDR1 MNHEY and CDR2 SMNVEV come from the germline V gene (reference sequence). The CDR3 extends over 13 amino acids. The CDR3 loop reads CASSFRENYEQYF. CDR3 sequence (DNA): TGTGCCAGCAGTTTTCGAGAGAACTACGAGCAGTACTTC.

Written as DNA, the CDR3 is TGTGCCAGTGGGCCTCAGGGGGGCGGCCAAGAGACCCAGTACTTC. Protein sequence: CASGPQGGGQETQYF. This chain joins TRBV19 and TRBJ2-5; maybe TRBD1 (7 bases). Germline lookup yields CDR1 LNHDA and CDR2 SQIVND (reference sequence). The CDR3 is 15 amino acids. The V end was cut by 8 bases, the J end by 1 base, with 17 bases between.

This chain uses TRBV4-1 with TRBJ1-1; D unclear. CDR3 length: 14 amino acids. The V gene's germline CDR1 is MGHRA and CDR2 YSYEKL. The germline V and J ends were trimmed by 1 base and 0 bases, with 6 bases remaining between them. The CDR3 bases are TGCGCCAGCAGCCAAGTCCGTATGAACACTGAAGCTTTCTTT. As protein: CASSQVRMNTEAFF.

There are a few counts of this clone. The V call is TRBV6-5, the J call TRBJ2-2, with a tentative D call TRBD1 (5 bases). Germline values: CDR1 MNHEY, CDR2 SVGAGI. This CDR3 is 15 amino acids long. V dropped 6 bases and J dropped 0 bases, with 11 bases sitting between them. The CDR3 DNA reads TGTGCCAGCAGGGTGACAGTTGCGAACACCGGGGAGCTGTTTTTT. This encodes CASRVTVANTGELFF.

V gene TRBV2 combines with J gene TRBJ1-5, with 7 nucleotides matching TRBD1. The germline CDR1 and CDR2 sequences are SNHLY and FYNNEI. With 6 bases clipped from V and 2 bases from J, the junction kept 10 bases outside the gene matches. The CDR3 length is 16 residues. CDR3 DNA: TGTGCCAGCAGAGAACAACAGGGGAATGGCAATCAGCCCCAGCATTTT. Translation gives CASREQQGNGNQPQHF.

The CDR3 spells CASSPERVLTKNIQYF. CDR3 bases: TGCGCCAGCAGCCCTGAGAGGGTCTTAACCAAAAACATTCAGTACTTC. This chain connects TRBV4-3 to TRBJ2-4; D perhaps matches TRBD2 (5 bases). CDR3 length equals 16 residues. V shed 4 bases and J shed 2 bases, with 15 bases lying between them. Per germline, CDR1 LGHNA and CDR2 YSLEER.

The chain combines TRBV19 with TRBJ2-1; D is possibly TRBD2 (6 bases). Trimming removed 0 bases from V and 6 bases from J, with 12 bases in between. The germline CDR1 and CDR2 sequences are LNHDA and SQIVND (reference sequence). The CDR3 loop spans 15 amino acids. Here the CDR3 reads CASSIDLRDFNEQFF. In DNA form, the CDR3 reads TGTGCCAGTAGTATAGATCTTAGGGACTTCAATGAGCAGTTCTTC.

This clone was seen a few times. The gene calls are TRBV27 and TRBJ1-2; 12 bases fit TRBD1. CDR1 and CDR2 from the germline V gene are MNHEY and SMNVEV (reference sequence). Trimming took 2 bases from V and 8 from J; bases not matched to a gene: 15. This CDR3 is 18 amino acids long. The CDR3 sequence is CASSLITGTGGKRGGYTF. The CDR3 nucleotides read TGTGCCAGCAGTTTAATAACCGGGACAGGGGGCAAAAGAGGGGGCTACACCTTC.

This clone appeared a few times. This rearrangement joins TRBV4-3 to TRBJ1-6; TRBD1 agrees at 7 bases. CDR1 LGHNA and CDR2 YSLEER come from the germline V gene. There are 14 residues in the CDR3. The trim removed 4 bases at V and 6 bases at J, leaving 3 bases unmatched. The CDR3 region is CASSRHRGNSPLHF. The CDR3, as DNA: TGCGCCAGCAGCCGTCACAGGGGTAATTCACCCCTCCACTTT.